The present T cell receptor (beta chain) was sequenced within a study of T cell repertoires in cytomegalovirus infection. Study information: Well-studied HLA-B-restricted epitopes and recently identified HLA-C-restricted epitopes of CMV were both used in the study. Signatures in public TCR beta sequences pointed to both CMV infection and matching HLA type.

This CDR3 spans 14 amino acids. V gave up 3 bases and J gave up 5 bases, with 12 bases separating them. CDR1 and CDR2 from the germline V gene are SGHTA and FQGNSA. Study results and caveats: Across the ex vivo response, the dominant clonotypes were HLA-C-restricted CMV-specific TCR beta clonotypes. Cumulative frequency (of public TCR beta family members) identified carriers of CMV plus the relevant HLA.

TCRdb used MiXCR to reprocess the reads, holding one entry per CDR3 protein. The table shows hundreds of thousands of distinct CDR3 sequences, with approximately 33% occurring only once. This clonotype showed up many times. Its antigen is not known. This TCR came from a human donor in good health (CMV status not recorded). Some clones in this sample may be carry-over from other donors' samples. The rearrangement links TRBV7-2 to TRBJ2-3; the D is unclear. The material sequenced was cultured PBMCs, taken from culture after CMV antigen stimulation. The CDR3 protein is CASSFRSVRDTQYF. CDR3 coding DNA: TGTGCCAGCAGCTTCCGGAGTGTAAGAGATACGCAGTATTTT.